This T cell receptor (beta chain) was profiled in a study of cytomegalovirus exposure and HLA in healthy donors. Libraries were prepared by immunoSEQ multiplex PCR; TCRdb keeps only in-frame clonotypes and omits some of them. The sample consists of around 180,000 clones, 84% of them appearing once. CDR1 is SGHVS, CDR2 FQNEAQ, per germline. Trimming stripped 5 bases from V and 0 bases from J, with 17 bases between. This CDR3 region has 16 residues. The TCR comes from a man between 18 and 29 years old in good health and CMV-seropositive. The sequenced material came from PBMCs. V usage is TRBV7-8 and J usage is TRBJ2-7; TRBD2 is a possible D gene (6 bases). The CDR3 is CASSPGRVSGSYEQYF. For the CDR3, the DNA is TGTGCCAGCAGCCCGGGCCGGGTTAGCGGCTCCTACGAGCAGTACTTC.